The 27 T cell receptor beta chains listed next were all sequenced from one sample in a study of cytomegalovirus exposure and HLA in healthy donors. PCR amplification relied on 60 Vbeta primers (plus 13 Jbeta primers). The assay was immunoSEQ multiplex PCR, and TCRdb's table has in-frame clones only and misses some. The data hold 120,000 or so clones, with 77% observed a single time. Sequences were obtained from PBMCs. The receptors stem from a man younger than 35 in good health and CMV-seropositive.

The chain recombines TRBV4-1 with TRBJ2-1, with 8 bases lining up with TRBD2. The CDR3 is made up of 14 amino acids. V gave up 3 bases and J gave up 9 bases; unmatched junction bases: 7. CDR1 and CDR2 (germline): MGHRA, YSYEKL. The CDR3 is CASSQLAGSGEQFF. The CDR3 DNA reads as TGCGCCAGCAGCCAGTTAGCGGGAAGCGGTGAGCAGTTCTTC.

This chain links TRBV6-5 with TRBJ2-6; a weak D match, TRBD1 (6 bases). Germline CDR1 is MNHEY and CDR2 is SVGAGI. Trimming cost V 6 bases and J 4 bases, with 13 bases left between them. The CDR3 length is 15 residues. The CDR3 here is CASRTPGAGANVLTF. As DNA, the CDR3 is TGTGCCAGCAGGACTCCAGGGGCCGGGGCCAACGTCCTGACTTTC.

This clone was recorded only once. V usage is TRBV25-1 and J usage is TRBJ2-3; 10 positions match TRBD2. CDR3 length equals 15 residues. Per the germline V gene, CDR1 is MGHDK and CDR2 is SYGVNS. The junction had 7 bases not matched to a gene; V was cut back by 3 bases and J by 7 bases. In DNA, the CDR3 is TGTGCCAGCAGTGATCCGGGACTAGCGACTAATACGCAGTATTTT. Translation: CASSDPGLATNTQYF.

The chain links TRBV5-1 to TRBJ1-6; D is perhaps TRBD1 (5 bases). This CDR3 contains 14 residues. V was clipped by 0 bases and J by 10 bases, with 11 bases between them. CDR1 and CDR2 (germline): SGHRS, YFSETQ. This CDR3 reads CASSLGGRGSPLHF. CDR3 coding DNA: TGCGCCAGCAGCTTGGGAGGGCGGGGGTCACCCCTCCACTTT.

V gene TRBV4-1 combines with J gene TRBJ2-2, with D possibly being TRBD1 (6 bases). The V gene lost 6 bases and the J gene lost 0 bases, with 11 bases spanning the gap. The germline CDR1 and CDR2 sequences are MGHRA and YSYEKL. The CDR3 consists of 15 residues. The CDR3 nucleotides read TGCGCCAGCAGTTATACAGGGTCGAACACCGGGGAGCTGTTTTTT. This gives the protein CASSYTGSNTGELFF.

This rearrangement joins TRBV7-3 to TRBJ1-2; 8 positions match TRBD1. The CDR3 extends over 15 amino acids. Germline CDR1 is SGHTA and CDR2 is FQGTGA. The V segment lost 5 bases and the J segment 4 bases; nucleotides outside the gene matches: 9. CDR3: CASSVGQGDIYGYTF. DNA for the CDR3: TGTGCCAGCAGCGTAGGACAGGGAGACATCTATGGCTACACCTTC. The full variable domain, completed using reference TRBV7-3 and TRBJ1-2, is GAGVSQTPSNKVTEKGKYVELRCDPISGHTALYWYRQSLGQGPEFLIYFQGTGAADDSGLPNDRFFAVRPEGSVSTLKIQRTERGDSAVYLCASSVGQGDIYGYTFGSGTRLTVV.

This chain links TRBV21-1 with TRBJ2-4; the table's D call of TRBD1 was not tested on the DNA. TRBV21-1 corresponds to a pseudogene. The CDR3 is 13 amino acids. CDR3 sequence reads: CASSKDIRDSQYF. CDR3 coding DNA: TGTGCCAGCAGCAAAGATATCAGGGACAGTCAGTACTTC.

The chain couples TRBV19 to TRBJ1-6, with 9 bases that match TRBD1. The CDR3 spans 18 residues. Trimming cost V 3 bases and J 7 bases; bases outside gene matches: 13. Germline CDR1 and CDR2: LNHDA and SQIVND (reference sequence). The CDR3 nucleotides are TGTGCCAGTAGTATTCTGTTTTTGGGGACAGGGAAGAATTCACCCCTCCACTTT. Translation gives CASSILFLGTGKNSPLHF.

The CDR3 sequence: CASGDRFGYEQYF. For the CDR3, the DNA is TGTGCTTCGGGGGACAGGTTCGGCTACGAGCAGTACTTC. The chain joins TRBV12-5 to TRBJ2-7, with 8 bases fitting TRBD1. CDR1 and CDR2 (germline): LGHNT, FRNRAP. The CDR3 has 13 amino acids. Unmatched junction bases numbered 9, after V lost 11 bases and J lost 3 bases.

The J gene is TRBJ1-1, the V gene TRBV9; D possibly corresponds to TRBD1 (5 bases). Germline V gene lookup returns CDR1 SGDLS and CDR2 YYNGEE. Trimming took 0 bases from V and 8 from J, leaving 17 bases between them. There are 15 residues in the CDR3. The CDR3 loop is CASSVADQGISEAFF. CDR3 coding DNA: TGTGCCAGCAGCGTAGCTGACCAGGGTATATCCGAAGCTTTCTTT.

The chain recombines TRBV4-1 with TRBJ2-7, with 9 nucleotides matching TRBD2. Germline CDR1 MGHRA, CDR2 YSYEKL. The CDR3 runs 15 residues. V lost 0 bases to trimming and J lost 4 bases; unmatched junction nucleotides: 4. DNA of the CDR3: TGCGCCAGCAGCCAAGATGGGACTAGCAAGTACGAGCAGTACTTC. Protein sequence: CASSQDGTSKYEQYF.

V gene TRBV5-6 combines with J gene TRBJ2-5, with D perhaps TRBD2 (6 bases). V gave up 4 bases and J gave up 5 bases, with 15 bases separating them. In germline, CDR1 is SGHDT, CDR2 YYEEEE. CDR3 size: 14 residues. CDR3 sequence reads: CASSPRLVSETQYF. The DNA for the CDR3 is TGTGCCAGCAGCCCCCGACTAGTAAGTGAGACCCAGTACTTC.

The chain combines TRBV10-3 with TRBJ1-5, with TRBD1 as a possible D gene (5 bases). CDR1 and CDR2 from the germline V gene are ENHRY and SYGVKD. This CDR3 is 13 amino acids long. Trimming cost V 3 bases and J 7 bases, with 10 bases left between them. The CDR3 here is CAISDGGGQPQHF. The CDR3 nucleotides are TGTGCCATCAGTGATGGGGGGGGGCAGCCCCAGCATTTT.

Only one count was recorded for this clone. The chain uses TRBV4-1 and TRBJ1-1; TRBD1 might be the D (6 bases). The CDR3 runs to 14 residues. Trimming took 4 bases from V and 4 from J, leaving 13 bases between them. Looked up from germline, CDR1 is MGHRA and CDR2 is YSYEKL. CDR3 in DNA: TGCGCCAGCAGCCCTGGGGAGGGGGGCACTGAAGCTTTCTTT. This gives the protein CASSPGEGGTEAFF.

This clone was recorded once. The CDR3 DNA reads as TGTGCCTGGATTCAGGGGACAGATACGCAGTATTTT. Translation: CAWIQGTDTQYF. V is TRBV30 and J is TRBJ2-3, with a possible D match to TRBD1 (6 bases). V was trimmed by 4 bases and J by 3 bases, leaving 8 bases between them. This CDR3 has 12 residues. Germline assignment: CDR1 GTSNPN and CDR2 SVGIG (reference sequence).

The chain is built from TRBV7-3 and TRBJ1-1; perhaps TRBD1 as D (5 bases). CDR1 and CDR2 (germline): SGHTA, FQGTGA. The V end was cut by 2 bases, the J end by 6 bases, with 34 bases between. This CDR3 spans 21 amino acids. The CDR3 sequence is CASSLESPPSTAASVWAEAFF. Here the CDR3 DNA reads TGTGCCAGCAGCTTAGAGTCCCCACCTTCGACAGCCGCGTCGGTGTGGGCTGAAGCTTTCTTT.

Note on this clone: The same CDR3 arises from other DNA sequences in this sample as well. The V gene is TRBV19, the J gene TRBJ1-3; TRBD1 aligns across 9 bases. CDR3 length equals 16 residues. Germline lookup yields CDR1 LNHDA and CDR2 SQIVND (reference sequence). V was pared by 5 bases and J by 0 bases, with 5 bases of the junction left unmatched. Here the CDR3 reads CASSPGQGNSGNTIYF. CDR3 DNA sequence: TGTGCCAGTAGTCCCGGACAGGGGAACTCTGGAAACACCATATATTTT.

V is TRBV7-9 and J is TRBJ1-1; D might be TRBD1 (6 bases). Germline lookup yields CDR1 SEHNR and CDR2 FQNEAQ (reference sequence). The CDR3 is 13 residues long. V lost 6 bases and J lost 2, with 10 bases in between. Written as DNA, the CDR3 is TGTGCCAGCAGTGCGGGGGCTAACACTGAAGCTTTCTTT. Translated, it gives CASSAGANTEAFF.

The CDR3 region is CASSEAPGGNQPQHF. The DNA of the CDR3 is TGTGCCAGCAGTGAAGCGCCGGGGGGGAATCAGCCCCAGCATTTT. The chain links TRBV6-1 to TRBJ1-5; tentative D call: TRBD1 (5 bases). In germline, CDR1 is MNHNS, CDR2 SASEGT. The CDR3 runs 15 residues. The V and J ends lost 0 bases and 4 bases respectively, with 10 bases between them.

V gene TRBV15 combines with J gene TRBJ1-2; no reliable D call. This CDR3 region has 13 residues. Germline values: CDR1 LNHNV, CDR2 YYDKDF (reference sequence). V was clipped by 0 bases and J by 5 bases, with 7 bases between them. Here the CDR3 DNA reads TGTGCCACCAGCAGAGACCATAGATATGGCTACACCTTC. This encodes CATSRDHRYGYTF.

This chain uses TRBV27 with TRBJ2-2, with 9 bases aligning to TRBD2. Trimming took 6 bases from V and 2 from J; bases not matched to a gene: 7. Germline values: CDR1 MNHEY, CDR2 SMNVEV (reference sequence). The CDR3 spans 16 residues. The DNA of the CDR3 is TGTGCCAGCAGGATCACTAGCGGGCCCAACACCGGGGAGCTGTTTTTT. Its translation is CASRITSGPNTGELFF.

The sample holds a few counts of this clone. The chain joins TRBV6-5 to TRBJ1-1; 9 bases align to TRBD1. Germline CDR1 MNHEY, CDR2 SVGAGI. Trimming at V came to 7 bases and at J to 4 bases, leaving 4 bases not matched to a gene. The length of the CDR3 is 13 residues. CDR3 protein: CASMGQGATEAFF. For the CDR3, the DNA is TGTGCCAGCATGGGACAGGGCGCCACTGAAGCTTTCTTT.

This chain links TRBV6-1 with TRBJ2-3; D ambiguous. The CDR3 loop spans 14 amino acids. Germline CDR1 reads MNHNS; CDR2 reads SASEGT. Trimming removed 6 bases at V and 4 bases at J, with 14 bases between. CDR3 residues: CASSFSLDPDTQYF. DNA of the CDR3: TGTGCCAGCAGCTTCTCGCTAGATCCAGATACGCAGTATTTT.

This chain uses TRBV7-9 with TRBJ1-2; D remains unclear. V was clipped by 8 bases and J by 2 bases, with 12 bases between them. In germline, CDR1 is SEHNR, CDR2 FQNEAQ (reference sequence). The CDR3 extends over 13 amino acids. CDR3 in amino acids: CASRSGSNYGYTF. The CDR3 nucleotides read TGTGCCAGCCGTTCGGGGAGCAACTATGGCTACACCTTC.

This chain joins TRBV9 and TRBJ2-5; 8 nucleotides align to TRBD1. Germline trimming cut 0 bases from V and 2 bases from J; bases unmatched to any gene: 9. The CDR3 consists of 17 residues. CDR1 is SGDLS, CDR2 YYNGEE, per germline. CDR3: CASSVGRTGHLQETQYF. The DNA of the CDR3 is TGTGCCAGCAGCGTAGGTAGGACAGGGCACTTACAAGAGACCCAGTACTTC.

The gene calls are TRBV9 and TRBJ2-3, with 8 bases identical to TRBD2. CDR1 is SGDLS, CDR2 YYNGEE, per germline. The CDR3 has 16 residues. With 2 bases clipped from V and 2 bases from J, the junction kept 7 bases outside the gene matches. The CDR3 sequence is CASSVGAGEITDTQYF. As DNA, the CDR3 is TGTGCCAGCAGCGTCGGAGCGGGAGAGATCACAGATACGCAGTATTTT.

The chain combines TRBV5-4 with TRBJ2-7; TRBD2 is a possible D gene (6 bases). Trimming cost V 1 base and J 0 bases, with 14 bases left between them. Germline CDR1 is SGHNT and CDR2 is YYREEE (reference sequence). This CDR3 has 16 residues. CDR3 loop: CASSLRLGGVSYEQYF. The CDR3 nucleotides read TGTGCCAGCAGCTTGAGATTAGGAGGGGTCTCCTACGAGCAGTACTTC.